This passage covers 9 T cell receptor beta chains from one sample sequenced in a study of beta chain features in type 1 diabetes. Since all of the isolated RNA was reverse transcribed, expressed TCRB transcripts were what got sequenced. Profiled with immunoSEQ multiplex PCR; TCRdb holds only in-frame clones, not every one. The table shows over 100,000 clones, with almost 40% occurring only once. Input material: stem cell memory CD4+ T cells from blood. The receptors here all came from a woman aged 18-35 years in good health.

The sample holds one count of this clone. The rearrangement links TRBV5-4 to TRBJ2-3, with D possibly TRBD2 on 6 matching bases. Trimming cost V 1 base and J 0 bases, with 12 bases left between them. The CDR3 consists of 16 residues. Germline CDR1 is SGHNT and CDR2 is YYREEE (reference sequence). The DNA for the CDR3 is TGTGCCAGCAGCTTGTTATCGGGGACTAGCACAGATACGCAGTATTTT. Its protein is CASSLLSGTSTDTQYF.

There are a few counts of this clone. The chain is built from TRBV18 and TRBJ2-5; TRBD1 might be the D (6 bases). With 6 bases removed from V and 5 bases from J, the gap between germline ends came to 13 bases. The CDR3 is 13 amino acids. The V gene's germline CDR1 is KGHSH and CDR2 LQKENI. The CDR3, as DNA: TGTGCCAGCTCTTCAGGGGATGGGGAGACCCAGTACTTC. This codes for CASSSGDGETQYF.

The J gene is TRBJ1-4, the V gene TRBV28; maybe TRBD1 (5 bases). Trimming removed 6 bases at V and 4 bases at J, with 15 bases between. Germline CDR1 MDHEN, CDR2 SYDVKM. The CDR3 consists of 15 residues. CDR3 nucleotide sequence: TGTGCCAGCAGAGCCTTCCGGGGGAATAATGAAAAACTGTTTTTT. Translation: CASRAFRGNNEKLFF.

The CDR3 bases are TGTGCCAGCAGCTTTATACCCGTAACGGGAGAGTACAATGAGCAGTTCTTC. Encoded protein: CASSFIPVTGEYNEQFF. This rearrangement joins TRBV7-9 to TRBJ2-1, with D perhaps TRBD2 (6 bases). CDR1 and CDR2 (germline): SEHNR, FQNEAQ (reference sequence). V was shortened by 3 bases and J by 4 bases, with 19 bases between the two germline ends. This CDR3 has 17 amino acids. Combining the CDR3 with reference TRBV7-9 and TRBJ2-1 gives the whole variable domain DTGVSQNPRHKITKRGQNVTFRCDPISEHNRLYWYRQTLGQGPEFLTYFQNEAQLEKSRLLSDRFSAERPKGSFSTLEIQRTEQGDSAMYLCASSFIPVTGEYNEQFFGPGTRLTVL.

This clone has only a few counts. The genes are TRBV28 and TRBJ2-5; 11 bases are a match to TRBD1. Germline CDR1 is MDHEN and CDR2 is SYDVKM. This CDR3 comprises 16 residues. V lost 3 bases and J lost 1; bases outside the gene matches: 4. The CDR3 nucleotides are TGTGCCAGCAGTTTCCTCGGGACAGGGGGCCAAGAGACCCAGTACTTC. Its translation: CASSFLGTGGQETQYF.

In this sample, this clone turned up a few times. The chain links TRBV5-4 to TRBJ2-4; D unclear. This CDR3 spans 14 amino acids. The ends were cut back, 4 bases at V and 2 bases at J, with 10 bases in the middle. Germline-derived CDR1 and CDR2 are SGHNT and YYREEE (reference sequence). CDR3 region: CASSQRVPKNIQYF. The CDR3 DNA reads TGTGCCAGCAGCCAACGAGTTCCCAAAAACATTCAGTACTTC.

This clone was found a few times. This chain links TRBV29-1 with TRBJ2-7, with 9 bases matching TRBD1. The V gene's germline CDR1 is SQVTM and CDR2 ANQGSEA. The CDR3 sequence is 14 residues long. The chain's CDR3 is CTETGQGSSYEQYF. CDR3 coding DNA: TGCACCGAAACCGGACAGGGGAGCTCCTACGAGCAGTACTTC.

The V gene is TRBV20-1, the J gene TRBJ2-7; D ambiguous. Germline V gene lookup returns CDR1 DFQATT and CDR2 SNEGSKA (reference sequence). The CDR3 extends over 11 amino acids. Trimming cost V 4 bases and J 2 bases, with 6 bases left between them. This chain's CDR3 is CSATVAYEQYF. CDR3 nucleotide sequence: TGCAGTGCTACGGTAGCCTACGAGCAGTACTTC.

V gene TRBV18 combines with J gene TRBJ2-5; 8 bases line up with TRBD1. J was trimmed by 2 bases and V by 5 bases; bases with no gene match: 7. This CDR3 has 15 residues. Germline V CDR1 and CDR2: KGHSH, LQKENI. The CDR3 loop reads CASSGDRSLQETQYF. The CDR3, as DNA: TGTGCCAGCTCAGGGGACAGGAGCCTACAAGAGACCCAGTACTTC. Based on the CDR3 plus reference TRBV18 and TRBJ2-5, the full variable domain is NAGVMQNPRHLVRRRGQEARLRCSPMKGHSHVYWYRQLPEEGLKFMVYLQKENIIDESGMPKERFSAEFPKEGPSILRIQQVVRGDSAAYFCASSGDRSLQETQYFGPGTRLLVL.